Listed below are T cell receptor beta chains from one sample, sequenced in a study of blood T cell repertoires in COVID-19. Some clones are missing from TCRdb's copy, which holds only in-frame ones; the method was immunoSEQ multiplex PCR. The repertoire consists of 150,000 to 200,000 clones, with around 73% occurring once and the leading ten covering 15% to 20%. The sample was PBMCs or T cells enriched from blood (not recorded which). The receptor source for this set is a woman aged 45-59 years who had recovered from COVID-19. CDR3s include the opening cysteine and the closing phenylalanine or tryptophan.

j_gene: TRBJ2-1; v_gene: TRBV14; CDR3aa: CASSQGAGRIGNEQFF
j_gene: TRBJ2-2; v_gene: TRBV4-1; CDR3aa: CASSQGRLGAGELFF
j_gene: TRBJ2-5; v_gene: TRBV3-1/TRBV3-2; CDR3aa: CASSLGQGGKTQYF
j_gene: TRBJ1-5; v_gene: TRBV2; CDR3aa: CASSEARQGANQPQHF
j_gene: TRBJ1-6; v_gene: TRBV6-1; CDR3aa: CASSEARGSPLHF
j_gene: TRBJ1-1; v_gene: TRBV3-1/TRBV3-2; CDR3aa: CASSPRGGNTEAFF
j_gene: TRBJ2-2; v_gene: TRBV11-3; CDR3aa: CASSSRDRVLTGELFF
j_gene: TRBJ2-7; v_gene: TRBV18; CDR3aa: CASSPSRSSGTTQGYEQYF
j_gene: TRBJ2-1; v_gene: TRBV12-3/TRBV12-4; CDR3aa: CASSPHYLQFF
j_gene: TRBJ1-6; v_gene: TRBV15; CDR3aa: CATSSVIRGRAPLHF
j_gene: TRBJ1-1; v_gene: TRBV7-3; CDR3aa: CASSSQGGNTEAFF
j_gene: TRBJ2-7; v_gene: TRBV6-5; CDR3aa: CASRARTTYFEQYF
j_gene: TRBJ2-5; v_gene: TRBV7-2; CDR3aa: CASSLRRQETQYF
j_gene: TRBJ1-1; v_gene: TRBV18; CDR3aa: CASAGQANTEAFF
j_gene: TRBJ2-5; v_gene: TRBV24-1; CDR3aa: CATSDPNQETQYF
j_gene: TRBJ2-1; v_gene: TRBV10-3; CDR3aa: CAISIPGQGYNEQFF
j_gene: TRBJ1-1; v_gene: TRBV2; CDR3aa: CASHMTSLGEAFF
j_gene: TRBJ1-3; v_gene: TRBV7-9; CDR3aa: CASSSRDINSGNTIYF
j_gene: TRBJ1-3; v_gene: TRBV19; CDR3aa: CASSMGGFSGNTIYF
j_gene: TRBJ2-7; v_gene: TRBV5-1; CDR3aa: CASSLDWSGRADEQYF
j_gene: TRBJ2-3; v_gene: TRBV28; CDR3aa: CASDKPNKGLQTLRLTDTQYF
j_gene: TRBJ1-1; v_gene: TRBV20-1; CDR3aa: CSASGGGPNTEAFF
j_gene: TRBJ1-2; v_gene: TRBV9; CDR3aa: CASSANGGSGYGYTF
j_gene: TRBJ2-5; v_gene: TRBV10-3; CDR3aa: CAISGIGGQGQETQYF
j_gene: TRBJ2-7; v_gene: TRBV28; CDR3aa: CASSLTLYEQYF
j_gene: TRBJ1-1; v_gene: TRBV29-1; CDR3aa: CSVVSGGTTEAFF
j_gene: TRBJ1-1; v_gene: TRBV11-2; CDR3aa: CASSLGQGWSTEAFF
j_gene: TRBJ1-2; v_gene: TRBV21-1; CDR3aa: CATKRDRARGSF
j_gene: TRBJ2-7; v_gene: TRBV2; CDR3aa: CASTDRDRPYEQYF
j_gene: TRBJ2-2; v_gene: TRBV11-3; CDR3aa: CASSTGTGMAGELFF
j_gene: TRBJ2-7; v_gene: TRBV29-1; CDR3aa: CSVEGTKGQYF
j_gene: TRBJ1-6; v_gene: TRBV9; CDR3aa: CASSGSRGLNNSPLHF
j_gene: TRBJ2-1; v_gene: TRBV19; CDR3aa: CASKLFGTGVNEQFF
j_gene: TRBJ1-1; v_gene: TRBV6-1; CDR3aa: CASTQMLWNTEAFF
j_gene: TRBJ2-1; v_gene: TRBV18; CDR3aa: CASSPSGLAGDEQFF
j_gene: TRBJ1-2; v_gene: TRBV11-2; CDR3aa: CASSLDRGRGDAF
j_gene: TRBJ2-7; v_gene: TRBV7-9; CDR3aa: CASSPGLAGGSSYEQYF
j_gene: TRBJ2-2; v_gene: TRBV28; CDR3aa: CASSNSGRSTGELFF
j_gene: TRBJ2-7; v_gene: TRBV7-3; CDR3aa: CASSFQGGYEQYF
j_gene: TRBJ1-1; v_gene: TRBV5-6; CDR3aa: CASSGDTEAFF
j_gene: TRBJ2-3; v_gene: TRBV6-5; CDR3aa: CASSYGGGTQYF
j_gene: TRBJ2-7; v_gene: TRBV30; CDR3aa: CAWQISGDEQYF
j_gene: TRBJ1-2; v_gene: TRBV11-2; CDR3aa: CASSTGQRYGYTF
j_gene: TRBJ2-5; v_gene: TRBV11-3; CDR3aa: CASSLGGQLGETQYF
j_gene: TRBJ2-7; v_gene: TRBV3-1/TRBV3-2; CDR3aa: CASSHDRVHEQYF
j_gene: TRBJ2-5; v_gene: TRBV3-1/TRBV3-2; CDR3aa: CASSRSGSLQETQYF
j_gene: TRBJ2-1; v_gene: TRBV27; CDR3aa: CASSSWSSYNEQFF
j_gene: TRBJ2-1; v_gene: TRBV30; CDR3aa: CAWSGSGEQFF
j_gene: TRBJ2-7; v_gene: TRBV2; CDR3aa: CASKRTSDIYEQYF
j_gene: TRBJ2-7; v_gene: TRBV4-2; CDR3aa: CASSQAGTSGNQEPYEQYF
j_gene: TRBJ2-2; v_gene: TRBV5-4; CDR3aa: CASSPGVATGELFF
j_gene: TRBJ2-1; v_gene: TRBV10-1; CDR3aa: CASRAGPDNEQFF
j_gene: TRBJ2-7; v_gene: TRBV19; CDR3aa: CASSTPGHTYEQYF
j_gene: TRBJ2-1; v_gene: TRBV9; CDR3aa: CASSVGLAGTYNEQFF
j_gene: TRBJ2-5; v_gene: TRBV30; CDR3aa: CAWSPGWSETQYF